These 9 T cell receptor beta chains share one sample of origin, sequenced in a study of CD8 T cells in Susac syndrome. Random hexamers were used to reverse transcribe the RNA input (about 0.5 to 1 ug). TCRdb reprocessed the immunoSEQ multiplex PCR reads with MiXCR, giving one entry per CDR3 protein. In the table there are 170,000 or so distinct CDR3 sequences, about 95% of which are singletons. The sample taken for sequencing was CD8+ T cells from PBMCs. The receptors come from a human donor with multiple sclerosis.

The chain has TRBV20-1 and TRBJ1-2; D gene unclear. This CDR3 contains 12 residues. Trimming cost V 6 bases and J 6 bases, with 14 bases left between them. Per the germline V gene, CDR1 is DFQATT and CDR2 is SNEGSKA (reference sequence). In DNA form, the CDR3 reads TGCAGTGCAGGAGCGACCTGGGATGGCTACACCTTC. Translation gives CSAGATWDGYTF.

The CDR3 loop is CASSLSGGRQETQYF. The CDR3, as DNA: TGTGCCAGCAGCTTATCAGGGGGACGCCAAGAGACCCAGTACTTC. The chain uses TRBV7-3 and TRBJ2-5; 7 bases agree with TRBD1. Germline lookup yields CDR1 SGHTA and CDR2 FQGTGA. J gave up 1 base and V 2 bases, and 4 bases lay outside the gene matches. The length of the CDR3 is 15 residues.

V gene TRBV20-1 combines with J gene TRBJ1-4, with 8 bases that match TRBD1. V trimming: 5 bases; J trimming: 3 bases; junction bases outside the gene matches: 11. The CDR3 consists of 16 residues. The germline V gene encodes CDR1 DFQATT and CDR2 SNEGSKA (reference sequence). The CDR3 spells CSAPWDRWGANEKLFF. CDR3 coding DNA: TGCAGTGCTCCTTGGGACAGGTGGGGGGCTAATGAAAAACTGTTTTTT.

This chain uses TRBV9 with TRBJ2-7; 7 bases line up with TRBD2. This CDR3 comprises 15 residues. Germline CDR1 SGDLS, CDR2 YYNGEE. J was trimmed by 0 bases and V by 4 bases; bases with no gene match: 7. The CDR3 sequence is CASSSGGLHSYEQYF. CDR3 nucleotides: TGTGCCAGCAGCTCGGGAGGACTGCACTCCTACGAGCAGTACTTC.

The chain links TRBV11-2 to TRBJ2-7; the D gene is possibly TRBD1 (6 bases). Trimming left V 5 bases short and J 3 bases short, with 17 bases between. The CDR3 is made up of 15 amino acids. Germline V gene data show CDR1 as SGHAT and CDR2 as FQNNGV. The CDR3 DNA sequence: TGTGCCAGCAGCGAGGACAGTCACCCCTTCTACGAGCAGTACTTC. Translation gives CASSEDSHPFYEQYF.

The V gene is TRBV7-9, the J gene TRBJ2-5; possibly TRBD1 for D (5 bases). Germline CDR1 and CDR2: SEHNR and FQNEAQ (reference sequence). The CDR3 is made up of 13 amino acids. The V gene lost 2 bases and the J gene lost 5 bases, with 9 bases spanning the gap. For the CDR3, the DNA is TGTGCCAGCAGCTTACAGGGTCGCGAGACCCAGTACTTC. Residues: CASSLQGRETQYF.

The rearrangement joins TRBV7-9 to TRBJ2-7; D unclear. CDR1 is SEHNR and CDR2 is FQNEAQ in the germline V gene (reference sequence). The ends were cut back, 4 bases at V and 5 bases at J, with 9 bases in the middle. CDR3 size: 12 residues. The CDR3 is CASSSSFDEQYF. The DNA of the CDR3 is TGTGCCAGCAGCTCAAGTTTCGACGAGCAGTACTTC.

The J gene is TRBJ2-1, the V gene TRBV29-1, with 7 nucleotides matching TRBD1. Germline V CDR1 and CDR2: SQVTM, ANQGSEA. V was clipped by 3 bases and J by 0 bases; unmatched bases: 8. This CDR3 is 16 amino acids long. CDR3 region: CSVESPGQISYNEQFF. DNA for the CDR3: TGCAGCGTTGAGAGCCCGGGACAGATCTCCTACAATGAGCAGTTCTTC.

The V call is TRBV29-1, the J call TRBJ1-1; no clear D. This CDR3 contains 13 residues. The V and J ends lost 3 bases and 1 base respectively, with 9 bases between them. The germline V gene has CDR1 SQVTM and CDR2 ANQGSEA. In DNA, the CDR3 is TGCAGCGTTGATCTTCTCTGGAACACTGAAGCTTTCTTT. It codes for CSVDLLWNTEAFF.